The text below deals with one T cell receptor beta chain. Which antigen it targets is not known. Qualities for individual bases were not recorded, and no much larger clone is one base off. This sample was included in a study of cytomegalovirus exposure and HLA in healthy donors (dated by TCRdb to the late 2010s). Describing the broader study: An earlier analysis of some 620 of the donors reported about 260 Gb of sequence data and around 110 million unique TCR beta sequences obtained from approximately 180 million T cells. About 280 gigabases of sequencing data and around 80 million unique TCR sequences made up an early release that covered under 750 HLA-typed donors. Of the approximately 400 genotyped donors, roughly 80% fell in the genetic ancestry cluster associated with self-reported Caucasian donors. The study was designed to test whether signatures of past pathogen exposure could be identified by cataloging public T cell receptors. Using immunosequencing, the study profiled T cell repertoires from about 610 subjects and related those repertoires to cytomegalovirus serostatus. Along with the approximately 650-subject first cohort, a separate validation cohort of around 120 different subjects was used. To predict cytomegalovirus infection status, the study brought together high-throughput TCR immunosequencing, statistical association of individual TCRs with disease status, and machine learning. In a later analysis, previously published TCR beta repertoires from 666 donors were re-analyzed and high-resolution HLA genotyping was added so that TCR occurrence patterns could be studied. The later analysis used no new phenotypic data to find candidate immune exposures, relying instead on TCR beta sequences and their occurrence across donors. An earlier analysis of 587 of the donors used high-throughput TCR beta sequencing to judge whether each TCR beta V gene segment behaved as functional or pseudogenic. Donor age, sex, ethnicity and CMV serostatus were compiled alongside the repertoire data. A later genetic analysis used genome-wide SNP genotypes for about three fifths of the 666 donors, treating that subset as a discovery cohort. All discovery cohort repertoires had been generated on a single sequencing platform. Class I and class II HLA loci were covered by the typing at four-digit resolution. Typing coverage differed by locus: A, B, C, DRB1 and DQB1 were typed in roughly 620-630 donors, DQA1 in around 500, DPA1 in nearly 610, and DPB1 in just under 480. Five DR-DQ haplotypes were handled as single units for association and clustering because linkage in the cohort was strong. Among about 360 genotyped donors of the cohort, an average of about 240,000 unique TCR beta nucleotide sequences were sequenced per donor, roughly a sixth of them non-productive.

The full study reports these points: At a false discovery rate of 0.05, a later analysis linked 16,951 TCR beta sequences to specific HLA alleles. In this cohort, only TCR beta chains were sequenced, and detectable features were limited by the absence of alpha or paired-chain data. Compared with the approximately 600-donor mean, donors in an Asian-associated ancestry cluster had fewer N-insertions in productive TCRs, according to a later genetic analysis. The study gave a list of 150 to 200 TCR beta chains associated with cytomegalovirus. An association between a missense DCLRE1C variant and V-gene and J-gene trimming of TCR beta chains was found in a later genetic analysis and replicated in an independent cohort. A later analysis found that HLA-associated TCR beta chains were more clonally expanded and had lower generation probabilities than equally common non-associated chains. Linkage disequilibrium might explain the correlated functional status among segregating V segments, but an unknown experimental factor could not be excluded. In an earlier analysis of around 500 of the donors, most TCR beta V segments appeared in productive rearrangements about 87% or about 30% of the time, broadly matching IMGT annotations. Some IMGT-functional V segments, including TRBV6-2 and TRBV6-3, could not be distinguished by the 87-base-pair reads and were therefore excluded. In a later analysis, the rate of TCR association differed among HLA loci, with DRB1 alleles having the most associated TCRs and HLA-C alleles having the fewest. In vitro tests confirmed that a few of the cytomegalovirus-associated TCR beta chains recognize cytomegalovirus antigens. The authors suggested that the approach could potentially be generalized to other disease states and immunological phenotypes. According to a later analysis, most CMV-associated TCR beta chains appeared to be HLA-restricted, and the HLA associations seemed to be driven largely by CMV exposure. The classifier was reported to diagnose cytomegalovirus status with high specificity and sensitivity in both the original and validation cohorts. When HLA alleles, especially DR and DQ, strongly co-occurred, attributing TCR associations to individual alleles was difficult. In a later analysis, several top co-occurrence clusters were reported to appear linked to parvovirus B19, influenza, CMV and Epstein-Barr virus. Because counts were too low, 15 or so rarely observed V segments, including chromosome 9 orphons, were excluded from the earlier analysis of 587 of the donors. The sequencing pipeline was judged likely to have produced a cluster of highly shared sequence variants as a technical artifact. A further reported finding was that TCR beta sequences accurately predicted the HLA-A and HLA-B alleles for most subjects in the first cohort. Most TCR sequences were seen in very few donors, while some public TCRs were found in many individuals. Immune exposure information for the cohort was limited to CMV serostatus. Presence/absence analyses assumed roughly uniform sequencing depth across donors, an assumption that may not hold. HLA typing was unavailable for some donors at each locus, so association tests used only the typed subset.

Spanning cysteine to phenylalanine, the CDR3 consists of 13 amino acids. The sequence is cut down to CDR3 DNA, 39 bases in frame from base 1. Germline trimming amounts to 9 bases on V and 2 bases on J, with 4 as the count of junction bases outside the gene matches. The germline V gene provides CDR1 SGHAT and CDR2 FQNNGV. The cohort was made up of 650 to 700 healthy bone marrow donors. At the time of sampling, every cohort member was nominally healthy, though immune exposures that went unrecorded were likely present. The donor was CMV seronegative and belonged to the group of more than 300 seronegative cohort members. A peripheral blood sample was provided by each donor, and peripheral blood mononuclear cells were used for TCR beta sequencing. Genomic DNA extraction from the blood cell samples was performed with the Qiagen DNeasy Blood Extraction Kit. Libraries were built with the immunoSEQ multiplex PCR assay. A mixture of 60 forward primers for TCR Vbeta segments and 13 reverse primers for TCR Jbeta segments was used in the multiplex PCR. Amplification of the CDR3 region of rearranged TCR beta genes was performed with a multiplex PCR assay on genomic DNA. On the Illumina HiSeq System, the amplified TCR beta libraries were sequenced as 87-base-pair reads. Turning to the authors' computational methods: In a later analysis, tens of millions of unique TCR beta chains were counted across the 500 to 850 repertoires, and roughly 10 million of these chains were shared by at least two donors. Raw reads were error-corrected and collapsed into unique sequences with a nearest-neighbor algorithm that merged closely related sequences to remove PCR and sequencing errors. Alignment of CDR3 sequences to IMGT reference sequences was used to assign V, D and J gene segments. For a sequence to be retained, a match of at least six nucleotides to both a V gene segment and a J gene segment was required. A rearrangement counted as productive if the CDR3 had no stop codons and remained in frame with V and J, and every other rearrangement counted as non-productive. Following IMGT convention, CDR3 was defined as the stretch from the second conserved V-encoded cysteine up to the conserved J-encoded phenylalanine. Sequences without an unambiguous match to a single V gene segment were excluded from the earlier analysis of 587 of the donors. An earlier analysis of 550 to 650 of the donors classified V segments as functional when productive rearrangements were above 56.7% and as segregating when the standard deviation between donors was above 5%. A statistical classification framework was developed to diagnose cytomegalovirus status using the catalog of TCR beta chain sequences. In a later analysis, V and J genes were assigned by comparing TCR nucleotide sequences against IMGT/GENE-DB human TR gene sequences. The TCRdist pipeline was used in a later analysis to assign CDR3 sequences and most-parsimonious VDJ recombination scenarios. In a later analysis, every TCR beta chain was defined by the combination of its CDR3 amino acid sequence and its V-gene family, and reads without a unique V-gene family were dropped. In a later analysis, approximately 640 highly shared, low-generation-probability nucleotide sequences were removed to address suspected cross-contamination and a sequencing artifact. For each public chain, a later analysis derived a clonal expansion index from normalized ranks of inferred template counts within each repertoire. Generation probabilities in a later analysis came from a VDJ recombination model fitted to out-of-frame rearrangements, and those results were checked against IGoR. In a later analysis, TCR-TCR, TCR-HLA and TCR-CMV co-occurrence was scored with hypergeometric tests, and a repertoire-size bias correction was applied to TCR pairs. False discovery rates were estimated in a later analysis by permuting HLA or CMV assignments 20 times. In a later analysis, co-occurring TCRs were grouped using DBSCAN, with TCRdist sequence similarity added in when clustering inside HLA-allele-positive subsets. For co-occurrence clustering, repertoires with fewer than 30,000 or more than 120,000 public chains were excluded, along with a handful of repertoires with anomalous nucleotide sharing. The table was pulled from immuneACCESS by TCRdb, which kept in-frame rearrangements only. Such tables lose some clones; where checked, under half of the loss comes from unresolved V genes, and the rest has no known cause. The V and J calls and clone size were taken over from that table, and D and trimming were inferred from the DNA. Present in this sample are a few hundred thousand clones, roughly 70% of which were seen just once. The top ten clonotypes cover about 2.2% of the sample.

Recombination linked TRBV11-2 to TRBJ1-2; 9 nucleotides in the junction match TRBD1. The clonotype was recovered from a female donor in good health and CMV-seronegative. Sequences were obtained from PBMCs. The CDR3 loop reads CASTTGGNYGYTF. The DNA reads TGTGCCAGTACGACAGGGGGAAACTATGGCTACACCTTC.